Listed here are 30 T cell receptor beta chains from one sample, sequenced in a study of T cell repertoires in cytomegalovirus infection. In TCRdb, the reads were re-called with MiXCR into one record per CDR3 protein. Of approximately 110,000 distinct CDR3 sequences listed, roughly 39% are singletons. These receptors' antigens are unknown. This sample comprised CD8+ T cells from cultured PBMCs, obtained from culture after CMV antigen stimulation. These receptors originate from a human donor in good health (CMV status not recorded). Some clones in this sample may be carry-over from other donors' samples.

CDR3 loop: CASSTGSYNEQFF. The CDR3 coding sequence is TGTGCCAGCAGCACCGGCTCCTACAATGAGCAGTTCTTC. The rearrangement links TRBV12-3 or TRBV12-4 to TRBJ2-1; D uncertain. The length of the CDR3 is 13 residues. Trimming pared 6 bases from V and 0 bases from J, leaving 6 bases between.

This clonotype was detected ten times or more. This chain connects TRBV7-8 to TRBJ2-3; 9 positions agree with TRBD2. Germline V gene data show CDR1 as SGHVS and CDR2 as FQNEAQ. The J segment lost 7 bases and the V segment lost 2 bases, leaving 7 bases of the junction unmatched. This CDR3 spans 15 amino acids. This CDR3 is CASSLLAGPANTQYF. The CDR3 bases are TGTGCCAGCAGCTTACTAGCGGGACCGGCCAATACGCAGTATTTT.

CDR3 coding DNA: TGTGCCAGCCAGGGACAGGTCCACGAGCAGTACTTC. Protein: CASQGQVHEQYF. The genes are TRBV2 and TRBJ2-7; 8 bases are a match to TRBD1. Per germline, CDR1 SNHLY and CDR2 FYNNEI. The V and J ends lost 8 bases and 5 bases, in that order; junction bases with no gene match: 5. The CDR3 extends over 12 amino acids. The entire variable domain, with the rest obtained from reference TRBV2 and TRBJ2-7, is as follows: EPEVTQTPSHQVTQMGQEVILRCVPISNHLYFYWYRQILGQKVEFLVSFYNNEISEKSEIFDDQFSVERPDGSNFTLKIRSTKLEDSAMYFCASQGQVHEQYFGPGTRLTVT.

The CDR3 nucleotides read TGTGCCAGTAGCCCCTCGGGGGGCCTTTACGAGCAGTACTTC. Residues: CASSPSGGLYEQYF. The chain uses TRBV19 and TRBJ2-7; TRBD2 is a possible D gene (7 bases). Germline V gene lookup returns CDR1 LNHDA and CDR2 SQIVND (reference sequence). Trimming shortened V by 6 bases and J by 4 bases, and 16 bases separated the two germline ends. CDR3 size: 14 residues.

This clonotype has just a few counts. This sequence joins TRBV11-3 and TRBJ2-7; 9 bases are shared with TRBD1. The J segment lost 6 bases and the V segment lost 1 base, leaving 4 bases of the junction unmatched. Germline lookup yields CDR1 SGHNT and CDR2 YENEEA. This CDR3 comprises 14 residues. The CDR3 loop reads CASSLGTGASEQYF. In nucleotides, the CDR3 is TGTGCCAGCAGCTTAGGGACAGGGGCCAGCGAGCAGTACTTC.

This clonotype has only a few counts. The chain couples TRBV6-5 to TRBJ1-2; D unclear. The CDR3 spans 15 residues. Trimming left V 1 base short and J 0 bases short, with 9 bases between. Germline CDR1 and CDR2: MNHEY and SVGAGI. The CDR3 DNA reads TGTGCCAGCAGTTACTACCGGATTTCTAACTATGGCTACACCTTC. This codes for CASSYYRISNYGYTF.

The sample holds one count of this clonotype. The chain carries TRBV19 and TRBJ1-5; D remains unclear. Looked up from germline, CDR1 is LNHDA and CDR2 is SQIVND (reference sequence). CDR3 length: 14 amino acids. The V end was cut by 1 base, the J end by 7 bases, with 11 bases between. CDR3 in amino acids: CASSIVLGNQPQHF. The CDR3 bases are TGTGCCAGTAGTATAGTATTGGGTAACCAGCCCCAGCATTTT.

Worth noting for this clonotype: This may stem from a read error, because a much larger clone lies one nucleotide away. The rearrangement uses TRBV6-6 and TRBJ2-7; 10 nucleotides agree with TRBD2. This CDR3 region has 14 residues. The germline gives CDR1 MNHNY, CDR2 SVGAGI (reference sequence). CDR3 coding DNA: TGTGTCAGCAAGGCTAGCGGGGGAGCTTACGAGCAGTACTTC. It yields the protein CVSKASGGAYEQYF.

The rearrangement joins TRBV27 to TRBJ2-1, with TRBD2 matching over 10 bases. J lost 5 bases, V lost 3 bases, and 4 bases had no gene match. This CDR3 has 15 amino acids. The germline CDR1 and CDR2 sequences are MNHEY and SMNVEV (reference sequence). CDR3: CASSLSSGGNNEQFF. The DNA for the CDR3 is TGTGCCAGCAGTTTGAGTAGCGGGGGGAACAATGAGCAGTTCTTC.

The CDR3 region has the DNA TGTGCCAGTAGTATAGATGCGCTAGCGGGGGGCACTCAAGAGACCCAGTACTTC. It yields the protein CASSIDALAGGTQETQYF. The chain uses TRBV19 and TRBJ2-5, with 11 bases fitting TRBD2. The trim removed 0 bases at V and 2 bases at J, leaving 8 bases unmatched. The CDR3 length is 18 residues. CDR1 LNHDA and CDR2 SQIVND come from the germline V gene (reference sequence).

The CDR3 reads CASSYTVLDTQYF. CDR3 sequence (DNA): TGTGCCAGCAGTTACACAGTTTTGGATACGCAGTATTTT. The chain couples TRBV6-6 to TRBJ2-3; D is unclear. CDR1 MNHNY and CDR2 SVGAGI come from the germline V gene (reference sequence). The CDR3 is 13 residues long. Trimming removed 2 bases from V and 6 bases from J, with 9 bases in between.

This chain joins TRBV30 and TRBJ2-7, with D perhaps matching TRBD2 (5 bases). CDR1 is GTSNPN and CDR2 is SVGIG in the germline V gene (reference sequence). Trimming stripped 7 bases from V and 7 bases from J, with 20 bases between. This CDR3 has 13 residues. Here the CDR3 reads CALDPVGTGEQYF. Here the CDR3 DNA reads TGTGCCTTGGATCCAGTTGGTACGGGGGAGCAGTACTTC. The full variable domain, in which reference TRBV30 and TRBJ2-7 provide the parts outside the CDR3, is SQTIHQWPATLVQPVGSPLSLECTVEGTSNPNLYWYRQAAGRGLQLLFYSVGIGQISSEVPQNLSASRPQDRQFILSSKKLLLSDSGFYLCALDPVGTGEQYFGPGTRLTVT.

V usage is TRBV9 and J usage is TRBJ2-3; D remains ambiguous. V was shortened by 4 bases and J by 0 bases, with 9 bases between the two germline ends. The CDR3 runs to 14 residues. Germline values: CDR1 SGDLS, CDR2 YYNGEE. Here the CDR3 reads CASSPYISTDTQYF. The CDR3 DNA is TGTGCCAGCAGCCCTTACATTAGCACAGATACGCAGTATTTT.

Many counts were recorded for this clonotype. The chain links TRBV28 to TRBJ2-1; 8 nucleotides align to TRBD1. This CDR3 has 16 amino acids. CDR1 and CDR2 (germline): MDHEN, SYDVKM. V shed 3 bases and J 1 base; nucleotides not matched to a gene: 5. The CDR3, as DNA: TGTGCCAGCAGTTTTGACAGGGGCAGATCCTACAATGAGCAGTTCTTC. Translated, it gives CASSFDRGRSYNEQFF.

This clonotype was detected only a few times. The chain joins TRBV13 to TRBJ2-3, with 11 bases fitting TRBD2. The CDR3 is made up of 16 amino acids. V trimming: 5 bases; J trimming: 2 bases; junction bases outside the gene matches: 6. CDR1 and CDR2 (germline): PRHDT, FYEKMQ (reference sequence). CDR3 region: CASSLTSGDITDTQYF. The CDR3 bases are TGTGCCAGCAGCCTGACTAGCGGGGATATCACAGATACGCAGTATTTT.

This chain uses TRBV28 with TRBJ2-3; possibly TRBD2 for D (5 bases). V dropped 3 bases and J dropped 4 bases, with 8 bases sitting between them. The germline CDR1 and CDR2 sequences are MDHEN and SYDVKM. This CDR3 is built from 13 residues. The chain's CDR3 is CASSLASPDTQYF. The CDR3 nucleotides are TGTGCCAGCAGTTTGGCTAGCCCAGATACGCAGTATTTT.

The genes are TRBV20-1 and TRBJ2-7, with 13 bases aligning to TRBD2. The CDR3 is 16 amino acids. The trim removed 3 bases at V and 2 bases at J, leaving 7 bases unmatched. The germline gives CDR1 DFQATT, CDR2 SNEGSKA (reference sequence). CDR3 amino acids: CSASTGTSGVPYEQYF. In DNA, the CDR3 is TGCAGTGCTAGTACTGGGACTAGCGGGGTGCCCTACGAGCAGTACTTC.

This clonotype was seen repeatedly, ten times or more. The chain employs TRBV27 and TRBJ2-3; D unclear. CDR1 and CDR2 (germline): MNHEY, SMNVEV (reference sequence). The V and J ends lost 6 bases and 0 bases respectively, with 10 bases between them. CDR3 length: 14 amino acids. This chain's CDR3 is CASRRTGSTDTQYF. In DNA form, the CDR3 reads TGTGCCAGCAGACGGACGGGCAGCACAGATACGCAGTATTTT.

This clonotype was detected many times. This rearrangement joins TRBV6-5 to TRBJ1-6; D ambiguous. V lost 7 bases and J 0 bases, leaving 13 bases between the germline ends. The CDR3 covers 16 residues. The germline CDR1 and CDR2 sequences are MNHEY and SVGAGI. The CDR3 DNA is TGTGCCAGCACTTTGACGGCGGGCTCCTATAATTCACCCCTCCACTTT. Translating it yields CASTLTAGSYNSPLHF.

The chain combines TRBV7-9 with TRBJ2-7; a possible D gene is TRBD1 (6 bases). Deletions cut 2 bases from V and 0 bases from J, with 11 bases between. Per the germline V gene, CDR1 is SEHNR and CDR2 is FQNEAQ (reference sequence). The CDR3 extends over 15 amino acids. The CDR3 DNA is TGTGCCAGCAGCTTACAGGGGCGTCCCTCCTACGAGCAGTACTTC. Translation: CASSLQGRPSYEQYF.

Only a few counts were recorded for this clonotype. This sequence joins TRBV2 and TRBJ1-1, with TRBD1 matching 8 bases. The CDR3 covers 13 residues. The V segment lost 10 bases and the J segment 0 bases; nucleotides outside the gene matches: 4. CDR1 and CDR2 from the germline V gene are SNHLY and FYNNEI. Here the CDR3 reads CANRQGMNTEAFF. The CDR3 DNA follows: TGTGCCAACCGACAGGGGATGAACACTGAAGCTTTCTTT.

This clonotype was found once. This sequence joins TRBV30 and TRBJ2-1; perhaps TRBD2 as D (6 bases). CDR3 length: 14 amino acids. The V gene lost 4 bases and the J gene lost 7 bases, with 17 bases spanning the gap. In germline, CDR1 is GTSNPN, CDR2 SVGIG (reference sequence). The CDR3, as DNA: TGTGCCTGGACGGCGGGGTACCAACAAAATGAGCAGTTCTTC. This sequence encodes CAWTAGYQQNEQFF.

This clonotype was recorded once. The chain employs TRBV6-8 and TRBJ2-1, with D maybe TRBD2 (5 bases). The CDR3 has 14 amino acids. The V end lost 6 bases, the J end lost 8 bases, and 17 bases lay between the germline ends. In germline, CDR1 is MNHGY, CDR2 SAAAGT. This CDR3 is CASSDYPYSDEQFF. Written as DNA, the CDR3 is TGTGCCAGCAGCGACTACCCCTACAGCGATGAGCAGTTCTTC.

The rearrangement joins TRBV7-4 to TRBJ2-7, with D perhaps TRBD2 (6 bases). Trimming left V 5 bases short and J 3 bases short, with 17 bases between. The germline V gene encodes CDR1 SGHVT and CDR2 SQSDAQ. The CDR3 loop spans 15 amino acids. CDR3 sequence (DNA): TGTGCCAGCAGCCCAGCGGCGGGGCTGCTCTACGAGCAGTACTTC. It is translated as CASSPAAGLLYEQYF.

The chain combines TRBV7-6 with TRBJ2-7; D not certain. Trimming shortened V by 6 bases and J by 8 bases, and 14 bases separated the two germline ends. The CDR3 spans 12 residues. Germline V CDR1 and CDR2: SGHVS, FNYEAQ. DNA of the CDR3: TGTGCCAGCAGAACTACTGAAGATCAGCAGTACTTC. Protein product: CASRTTEDQQYF.

The table lists this clonotype with many counts. The chain combines TRBV7-9 with TRBJ2-7, with 8 positions matching TRBD2. Germline V CDR1 and CDR2: SEHNR, FQNEAQ (reference sequence). Trimming at V came to 7 bases and at J to 5 bases, leaving 10 bases not matched to a gene. The CDR3 consists of 14 residues. CDR3: CASTWGSGDNEQYF. The CDR3 DNA sequence: TGTGCCAGCACCTGGGGTAGCGGGGACAACGAGCAGTACTTC.

The rearrangement joins TRBV12-3 or TRBV12-4 to TRBJ2-6; possible D gene TRBD1, 5 bases. This CDR3 region has 18 residues. V was trimmed by 6 bases and J by 0 bases, leaving 18 bases between them. The CDR3 region has the DNA TGTGCCAGCAGCCCGACAGATAATCCCATCTCTGGGGCCAACGTCCTGACTTTC. Its translation is CASSPTDNPISGANVLTF.

V is TRBV4-1 and J is TRBJ2-2; D is ambiguous. Trimming left V 6 bases short and J 6 bases short, with 5 bases between. The germline V gene has CDR1 MGHRA and CDR2 YSYEKL. The CDR3 covers 11 residues. This CDR3 reads CASRRAGELFF. CDR3 nucleotide sequence: TGCGCCAGCAGACGAGCCGGGGAGCTGTTTTTT.

The J gene is TRBJ1-5, the V gene TRBV28; D gene uncertain. Trimming removed 4 bases from V and 5 bases from J, with 12 bases in between. The CDR3 runs to 14 residues. Germline V gene lookup returns CDR1 MDHEN and CDR2 SYDVKM. The CDR3 sequence is CASSSLPSDQPQHF. CDR3 coding DNA: TGTGCCAGCAGTTCCCTCCCCTCCGATCAGCCCCAGCATTTT.

The CDR3 reads CASSRTGVNSPLHF. For the CDR3, the DNA is TGTGCCAGTAGCCGGACAGGGGTGAATTCACCCCTCCACTTT. V is TRBV19 and J is TRBJ1-6; TRBD1 matches at 9 bases. The V and J ends lost 6 bases and 7 bases, in that order; junction bases with no gene match: 4. The germline V gene encodes CDR1 LNHDA and CDR2 SQIVND (reference sequence). The CDR3 consists of 14 residues.